These 3 T cell receptor beta chains came from one sample sequenced in a study of neurological immune-mediated disorders. TCRdb reanalysed the 5' RACE reads using MiXCR and keeps one entry per CDR3 protein. The top ten clones hold 7.8% of a sample with 18,000 or so distinct CDR3 sequences, approximately 15% of them seen once. The sequencing sample was made of CD4+ T cells from blood. The source is a woman in her sixties with HTLV-1-associated myelopathy (HAM/TSP).

This clonotype came up many times. The chain carries TRBV19 and TRBJ1-1, with D tentatively TRBD1 (6 bases). The length of the CDR3 is 12 residues. V was pared by 7 bases and J by 3 bases, with 9 bases between. Germline V gene data show CDR1 as LNHDA and CDR2 as SQIVND (reference sequence). This CDR3 is CASTNRDTEAFF. For the CDR3, the DNA is TGTGCCAGTACAAACAGGGACACTGAAGCTTTCTTT.

This clonotype was recorded many times. The gene calls are TRBV12-3 or TRBV12-4 and TRBJ2-4; either TRBD1 or TRBD2 may fit D (5 bases each). Deletions cut 7 bases from V and 0 bases from J, with 16 bases between. The CDR3 consists of 16 residues. The CDR3 here is CASTRGSRGAKNIQYF. In nucleotides, the CDR3 is TGTGCCAGCACCCGGGGCAGTAGGGGAGCCAAAAACATTCAGTACTTC.

Ten or more counts support this clonotype. CDR3 loop: CSAIGGGVNEQYF. The DNA of the CDR3 is TGCAGTGCTATTGGAGGGGGTGTAAACGAGCAGTACTTC. The chain uses TRBV20-1 and TRBJ2-7; D tentatively reads TRBD1 or TRBD2 (6 bases each). The CDR3 has 13 residues. CDR1 DFQATT and CDR2 SNEGSKA come from the germline V gene (reference sequence). V was trimmed by 4 bases and J by 5 bases, leaving 15 bases between them.